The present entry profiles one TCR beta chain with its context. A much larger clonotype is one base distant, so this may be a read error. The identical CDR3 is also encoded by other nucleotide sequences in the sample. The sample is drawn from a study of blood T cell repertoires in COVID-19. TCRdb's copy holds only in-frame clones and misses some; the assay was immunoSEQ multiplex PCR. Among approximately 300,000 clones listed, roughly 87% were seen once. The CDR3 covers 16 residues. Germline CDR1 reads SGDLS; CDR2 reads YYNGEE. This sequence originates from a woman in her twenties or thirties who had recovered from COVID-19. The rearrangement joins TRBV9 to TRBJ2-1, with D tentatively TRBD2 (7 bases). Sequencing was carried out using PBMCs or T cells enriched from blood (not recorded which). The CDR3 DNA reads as TGTGCCCGCAGCGTAGGGGGGCGCGGGGGAGGCAATGAGCAGTTCTTC. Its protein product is CARSVGGRGGGNEQFF.